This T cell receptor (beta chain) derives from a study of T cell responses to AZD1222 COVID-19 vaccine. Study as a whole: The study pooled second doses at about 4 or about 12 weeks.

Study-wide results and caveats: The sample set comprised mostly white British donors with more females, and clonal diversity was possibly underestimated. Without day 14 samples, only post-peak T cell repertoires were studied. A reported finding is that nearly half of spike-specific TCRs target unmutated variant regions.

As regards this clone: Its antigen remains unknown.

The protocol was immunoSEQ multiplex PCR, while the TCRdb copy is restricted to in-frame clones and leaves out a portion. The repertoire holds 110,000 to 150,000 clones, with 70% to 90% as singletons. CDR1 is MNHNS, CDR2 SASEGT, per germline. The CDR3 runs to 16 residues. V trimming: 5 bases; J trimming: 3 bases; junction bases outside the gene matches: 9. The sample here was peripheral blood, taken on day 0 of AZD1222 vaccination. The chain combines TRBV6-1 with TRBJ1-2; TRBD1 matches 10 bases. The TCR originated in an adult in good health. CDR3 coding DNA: TGTGCCAGCAGTCAAGAAAGGACAGGGGGGGACTATGGCTACACCTTC. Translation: CASSQERTGGDYGYTF.